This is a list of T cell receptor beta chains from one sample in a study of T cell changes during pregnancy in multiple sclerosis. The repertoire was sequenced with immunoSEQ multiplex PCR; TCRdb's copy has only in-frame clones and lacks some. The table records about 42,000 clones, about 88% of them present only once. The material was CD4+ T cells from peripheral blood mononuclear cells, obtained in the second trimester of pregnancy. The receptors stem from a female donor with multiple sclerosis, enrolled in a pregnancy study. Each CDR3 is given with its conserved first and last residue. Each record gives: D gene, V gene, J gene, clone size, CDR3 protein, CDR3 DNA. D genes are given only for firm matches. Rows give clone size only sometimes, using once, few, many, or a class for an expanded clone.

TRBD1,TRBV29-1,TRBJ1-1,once,CSVPGQGLAEAFF,TGCAGCGTTCCCGGACAGGGTTTAGCGGAAGCTTTCTTT
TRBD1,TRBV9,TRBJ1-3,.,CASSVGPYPTTTGLSGNTIYF,TGTGCCAGCAGCGTAGGCCCGTACCCGACGACGACAGGGCTCTCTGGAAACACCATATATTTT
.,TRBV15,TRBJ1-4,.,CATRPREDSEKLFF,TGTGCCACCAGACCCAGGGAGGATAGTGAAAAACTGTTTTTT
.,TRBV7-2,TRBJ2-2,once,CASSSGLMSGELFF,TGTGCCAGCAGCTCCGGACTAATGAGCGGGGAGCTGTTTTTT
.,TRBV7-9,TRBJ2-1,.,CASSLRQGYNEQFF,TGTGCCAGCAGCTTACGGCAGGGTTACAATGAGCAGTTCTTC
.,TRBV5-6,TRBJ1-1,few,CASSRRQLNTEAFF,TGTGCCAGCAGCCGTAGACAGTTGAACACTGAAGCTTTCTTT
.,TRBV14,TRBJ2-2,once,CASSQERNRDTGELFF,TGTGCCAGCAGCCAAGAACGGAACCGGGACACCGGGGAGCTGTTTTTT
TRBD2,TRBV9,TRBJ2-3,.,CASSAGTSGRAPAGDTQYF,TGTGCCAGCAGCGCCGGGACTAGCGGGAGGGCTCCAGCGGGGGATACGCAGTATTTT
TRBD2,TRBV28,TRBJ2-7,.,CASSSGSGRDYEQYF,TGTGCCAGCAGTTCCGGTAGCGGGAGGGACTACGAGCAGTACTTC
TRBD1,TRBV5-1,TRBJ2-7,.,CASSSVYRGRHEQYF,TGCGCCAGCAGCTCCGTATACAGGGGGCGCCACGAGCAGTACTTC
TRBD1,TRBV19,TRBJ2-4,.,CASSILDRANKNIQYF,TGTGCCAGTAGTATCCTAGACAGGGCTAACAAAAACATTCAGTACTTC
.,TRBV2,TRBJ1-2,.,CASIGSTWVNGYTF,TGTGCCAGCATAGGGAGCACATGGGTCAATGGCTACACCTTC
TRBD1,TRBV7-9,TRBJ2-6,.,CASSLRQGRSGANVLTF,TGTGCCAGCAGCCTCCGACAGGGTCGCTCTGGGGCCAACGTCCTGACTTTC
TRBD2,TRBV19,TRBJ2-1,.,CASKPDSGSSYNEQFF,TGTGCCAGTAAGCCGGACAGCGGGAGCTCCTACAATGAGCAGTTCTTC
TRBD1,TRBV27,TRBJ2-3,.,CASSLDKQGGYTQYF,TGTGCCAGCAGTTTGGACAAACAGGGGGGTTATACGCAGTATTTT
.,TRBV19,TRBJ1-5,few,CASSIGQGSYQPQHF,TGTGCCAGTAGTATTGGTCAGGGGTCGTATCAGCCCCAGCATTTT
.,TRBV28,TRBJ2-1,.,CASIRAAGNEQFF,TGTGCCAGCATTCGAGCGGCGGGGAATGAGCAGTTCTTC
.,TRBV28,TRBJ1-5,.,CASSLAGDGQPQHF,TGTGCCAGCAGTTTGGCGGGGGATGGTCAGCCCCAGCATTTT